This record covers a single TCR beta chain. This study enrolled people aged about 18 to 95 from roughly 24 US geographic areas. Assay used: immunoSEQ multiplex PCR; TCRdb lists only in-frame clones, some missing. This repertoire shows approximately 240,000 clones, approximately 86% found once; its top ten account for about 6%. The data originate from a study of blood T cell repertoires in COVID-19. The CDR3 contains 20 residues. V was shortened by 0 bases and J by 0 bases, with 23 bases between the two germline ends. Looked up from germline, CDR1 is LGHDT and CDR2 is YNNKEL (reference sequence). Sequenced: PBMCs or T cells enriched from blood (not recorded which). The TCR sequence derives from a woman aged 25 to 39 with acute COVID-19. The chain carries TRBV3-1 (or the pseudogene TRBV3-2) and TRBJ2-5; D unresolved. The CDR3 sequence: CASSQDLAGHGISYQETQYF. As DNA, the CDR3 is TGTGCCAGCAGCCAAGATCTGGCAGGCCACGGAATATCGTACCAAGAGACCCAGTACTTC.